One sample yielded the 17 T cell receptor beta chains listed below, sequenced in a study of high-grade serous ovarian cancer treatment subgroups. Tumor samples were taken before definitive surgery or chemotherapy. Some clones are missing from TCRdb's copy, which holds only in-frame ones; the method was immunoSEQ multiplex PCR. The profile shows 9,100 or so clones, more than 70% of them singletons. Material for sequencing was tumor tissue. These receptors came from a human donor with high-grade serous ovarian cancer.

In its sample, this clone ranks as medium-sized. The gene calls are TRBV19 and TRBJ2-1, with TRBD2 identical over 13 bases. Germline assignment: CDR1 LNHDA and CDR2 SQIVND (reference sequence). This CDR3 comprises 16 residues. After removal of 5 bases from V and 6 bases from J, the junction contained 7 bases not matched to a gene. CDR3 sequence reads: CASSPTGLAGLNEQFF. The DNA of the CDR3 is TGTGCCAGTAGTCCAACGGGACTAGCGGGGCTCAATGAGCAGTTCTTC.

The chain has TRBV18 and TRBJ2-5; D is unresolved. The J call may be faulty, since TRBJ2-7 better matches the DNA end. In germline, CDR1 is KGHSH, CDR2 LQKENI. This CDR3 is 16 amino acids long. CDR3 sequence (DNA): TGTGCCAGCTCACCACGTCGCGCTGGTGGGGCCTACGAGCAGTACTTC. This translates into CASSPRRAGGAYEQYF.

This chain connects TRBV7-2 to TRBJ2-5; D gene uncertain. V lost 5 bases and J 4 bases, leaving 14 bases between the germline ends. CDR1 and CDR2 from the germline V gene are SGHTA and FQGNSA. The CDR3 covers 14 residues. The CDR3: CASSKNPVTETQYF. The CDR3 DNA sequence: TGTGCCAGCAGCAAGAACCCCGTTACAGAGACCCAGTACTTC.

A few counts support this clone. J is TRBJ1-5 and V is TRBV20-1, with D unclear. The germline CDR1 and CDR2 sequences are DFQATT and SNEGSKA (reference sequence). The V and J ends lost 7 bases and 7 bases respectively, with 8 bases between them. The CDR3 consists of 10 residues. Here the CDR3 reads CSVMDQPQHF. The CDR3 nucleotides are TGCAGTGTTATGGACCAGCCCCAGCATTTT.

The chain links TRBV9 to TRBJ2-7; 9 positions agree with TRBD1. V was clipped by 2 bases and J by 2 bases; unmatched bases: 5. The CDR3 consists of 15 residues. Germline-derived CDR1 and CDR2 are SGDLS and YYNGEE. Here the CDR3 DNA reads TGTGCCAGCAGCGTTACAGGGGGCCCAACCTACGAGCAGTACTTC. Amino acid sequence: CASSVTGGPTYEQYF.

V is TRBV9 and J is TRBJ2-7; 7 nucleotides agree with TRBD1. The V and J ends lost 0 bases and 3 bases, in that order; junction bases with no gene match: 3. Looked up from germline, CDR1 is SGDLS and CDR2 is YYNGEE. The CDR3 runs to 14 residues. CDR3 protein: CASSVGGQSYEQYF. Written as DNA, the CDR3 is TGTGCCAGCAGCGTAGGGGGACAGAGCTACGAGCAGTACTTC.

The chain has TRBV7-2 and TRBJ1-1, with D unclear. Trimming shortened V by 5 bases and J by 1 base, and 14 bases separated the two germline ends. The CDR3 is made up of 15 amino acids. Germline lookup yields CDR1 SGHTA and CDR2 FQGNSA. CDR3 residues: CASSPSPGSNTEAFF. The CDR3 DNA follows: TGTGCCAGCAGCCCTAGTCCGGGGTCGAACACTGAAGCTTTCTTT. Supplemented by reference TRBV7-2 and TRBJ1-1, the full variable domain reads GAGVSQSPSNKVTEKGKDVELRCDPISGHTALYWYRQSLGQGLEFLIYFQGNSAPDKSGLPSDRFSAERTGGSVSTLTIQRTQQEDSAVYLCASSPSPGSNTEAFFGQGTRLTVV.

V is TRBV11-3 and J is TRBJ2-1; TRBD2 agrees at 13 bases. Looked up from germline, CDR1 is SGHNT and CDR2 is YENEEA. The CDR3 consists of 15 residues. With 5 bases clipped from V and 8 bases from J, the junction kept 6 bases outside the gene matches. The chain's CDR3 is CASSLTGLAGHEQFF. CDR3 nucleotides: TGTGCCAGCAGCCTAACGGGACTAGCGGGACATGAGCAGTTCTTC.

The chain links TRBV2 to TRBJ2-2, with TRBD2 identical over 7 bases. CDR1 and CDR2 (germline): SNHLY, FYNNEI. The CDR3 is made up of 12 amino acids. After removal of 8 bases from V and 3 bases from J, the junction contained 0 bases not matched to a gene. Here the CDR3 reads CASGRDTGELFF. The CDR3 nucleotides read TGTGCCAGCGGGAGGGACACCGGGGAGCTGTTTTTT.

This sequence joins TRBV10-3 and TRBJ2-1; D is uncertain. There are 15 residues in the CDR3. Germline V gene lookup returns CDR1 ENHRY and CDR2 SYGVKD. Trimming removed 8 bases from V and 2 bases from J, with 16 bases in between. The chain's CDR3 is CAIGPKALAYNEQFF. CDR3 in DNA: TGTGCCATCGGTCCTAAGGCCCTAGCCTACAATGAGCAGTTCTTC.

This chain connects TRBV4-3 to TRBJ2-3; 13 nucleotides line up with TRBD2. Trimming removed 0 bases from V and 7 bases from J; junction bases left unmatched: 7. The germline gives CDR1 LGHNA, CDR2 YSLEER. The CDR3 runs to 17 residues. The CDR3 DNA reads as TGCGCCAGCAGCCAAGATGAAGGACTAGCGGGAGCGAATACGCAGTATTTT. Translated, it gives CASSQDEGLAGANTQYF.

The chain has TRBV28 and TRBJ2-1; TRBD1 might be the D (6 bases). The CDR3 is made up of 14 amino acids. Trimming shortened V by 6 bases and J by 2 bases, and 11 bases separated the two germline ends. Per germline, CDR1 MDHEN and CDR2 SYDVKM. CDR3 sequence: CASRGTLTYNEQFF. In DNA, the CDR3 is TGTGCCAGCAGGGGGACACTAACCTACAATGAGCAGTTCTTC.

V gene TRBV7-8 combines with J gene TRBJ2-5; the D call may be TRBD1 or TRBD2 (5 bases each). V dropped 2 bases and J dropped 2 bases, with 12 bases sitting between them. There are 15 residues in the CDR3. Germline V gives CDR1 SGHVS, CDR2 FQNEAQ. As DNA, the CDR3 is TGTGCCAGCAGCTTATTAAATGGGGGTCAAGAGACCCAGTACTTC. It translates to CASSLLNGGQETQYF.

The genes are TRBV10-3 and TRBJ2-6; TRBD1 matches 9 bases. The CDR3 covers 15 residues. V gave up 7 bases and J gave up 2 bases; unmatched junction bases: 3. CDR1 is ENHRY and CDR2 is SYGVKD in the germline V gene. The CDR3 nucleotides are TGTGCCATCAATACAGGGGGCGCTGGGGCCAACGTCCTGACTTTC. Residues: CAINTGGAGANVLTF.

The chain links TRBV18 to TRBJ2-2; D is uncertain. CDR3 size: 14 residues. Trimming took 3 bases from V and 6 from J, leaving 11 bases between them. CDR1 is KGHSH, CDR2 LQKENI, per germline. This chain's CDR3 is CASSPLPRAGELFF. CDR3 in DNA: TGTGCCAGCTCACCCCTCCCAAGAGCCGGGGAGCTGTTTTTT.

This clone was detected only a few times. The chain uses TRBV7-2 and TRBJ1-2; 12 bases are a match to TRBD1. The germline V gene has CDR1 SGHTA and CDR2 FQGNSA. The junction had 13 bases not matched to a gene; V was cut back by 5 bases and J by 3 bases. The CDR3 sequence is 18 residues long. The CDR3 region is CASSPLPGTGGPYYGYTF. The CDR3 bases are TGTGCCAGCAGCCCCCTTCCCGGGACAGGGGGCCCTTACTATGGCTACACCTTC.

The V gene is TRBV16, the J gene TRBJ1-5; D is unresolved. Germline CDR1 is KGHSY and CDR2 is FQNENV. CDR3 length: 15 amino acids. Trimming took 0 bases from V and 5 from J, leaving 11 bases between them. DNA of the CDR3: TGTGCCAGCAGCCAATCGAGAGGGTCCCATCAGCCCCAGCATTTT. It encodes CASSQSRGSHQPQHF.